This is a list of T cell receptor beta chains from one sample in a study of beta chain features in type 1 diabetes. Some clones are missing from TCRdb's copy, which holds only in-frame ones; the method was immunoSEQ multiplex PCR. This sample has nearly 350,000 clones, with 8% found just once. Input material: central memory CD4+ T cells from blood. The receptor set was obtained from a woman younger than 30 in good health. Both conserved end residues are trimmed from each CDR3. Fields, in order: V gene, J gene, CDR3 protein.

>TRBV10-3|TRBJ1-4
AISGTDEKLF
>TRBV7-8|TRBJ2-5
ASSLGRSVTQY
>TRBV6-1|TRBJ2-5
ASYADRVRQY
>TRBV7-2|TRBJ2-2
ASSRQGAGTGELF
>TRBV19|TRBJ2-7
ASSLSGIGTYEQY
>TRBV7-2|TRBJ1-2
ASSWTRSGPSGYT
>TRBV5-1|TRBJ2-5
ASSGGTVQETQY
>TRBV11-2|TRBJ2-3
ASSSFLGLRTDTQY
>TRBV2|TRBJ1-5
ASSVLGERQPQH
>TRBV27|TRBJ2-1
ASSLYLRLAGDNNEQF
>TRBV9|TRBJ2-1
ASSAMTGGYNEQF
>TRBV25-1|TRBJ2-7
ASSGAVSGLKGEQY
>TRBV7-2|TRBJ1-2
ASSLSRTVLFYGYT
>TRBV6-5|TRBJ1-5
ATKRLTGGNQPQH
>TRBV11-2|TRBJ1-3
ASSLVGSGNTIY
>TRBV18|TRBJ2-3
ASSPGTGGDTQY
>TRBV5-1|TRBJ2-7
ASSWTSVVSYEQY
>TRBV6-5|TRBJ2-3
ASSYDTSFDTQY
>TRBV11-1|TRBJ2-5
ASSSFGEGLSETQY
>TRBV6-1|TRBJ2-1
ASSAGLSSYNEQF
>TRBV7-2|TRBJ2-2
ASSPFTGELF
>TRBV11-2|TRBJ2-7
ASSLQRLAGVEQY
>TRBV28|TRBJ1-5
ASSFSGPINQPQH
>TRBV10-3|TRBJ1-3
AISESFVGRDSGNTIY
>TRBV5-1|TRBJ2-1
ASSLGGTTYNEQF
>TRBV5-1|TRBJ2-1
ASSFQGGSYNEQF
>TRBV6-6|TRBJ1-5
ASRYGDRAMGQPQH
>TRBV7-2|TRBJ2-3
ASSPPGITDTQY
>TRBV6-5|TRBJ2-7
ASSNRYEQY
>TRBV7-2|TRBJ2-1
ASSTSREQF
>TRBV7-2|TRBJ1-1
ASSRQPPVTEAF
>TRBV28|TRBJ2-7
ASNGNGYEQY
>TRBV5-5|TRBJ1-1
ASSLGPGQGGTEAF
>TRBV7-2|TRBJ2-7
ASSSPSGGGTSGAYEQY
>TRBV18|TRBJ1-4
ASSPYRGTAEKLF
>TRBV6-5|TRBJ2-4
ASSGTTQAKNIQY
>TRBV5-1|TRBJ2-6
ASTLQGPGANVLT
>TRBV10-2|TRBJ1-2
ASSEGRDYGYT
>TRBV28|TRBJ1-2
ASSQPGYGYT
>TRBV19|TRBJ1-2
ASSSRTGGMGYT
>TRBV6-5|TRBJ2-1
ASSQWADNEQF
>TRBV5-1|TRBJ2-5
ASSGGETKETQY
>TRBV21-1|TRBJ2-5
ASRPTPGGETQY
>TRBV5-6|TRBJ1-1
ASSLSGPPEAF
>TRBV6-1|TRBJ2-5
AISESSGSGQETQY
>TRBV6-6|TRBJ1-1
ASSTQGRHTEAF
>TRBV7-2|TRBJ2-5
ASSAAYRETQY